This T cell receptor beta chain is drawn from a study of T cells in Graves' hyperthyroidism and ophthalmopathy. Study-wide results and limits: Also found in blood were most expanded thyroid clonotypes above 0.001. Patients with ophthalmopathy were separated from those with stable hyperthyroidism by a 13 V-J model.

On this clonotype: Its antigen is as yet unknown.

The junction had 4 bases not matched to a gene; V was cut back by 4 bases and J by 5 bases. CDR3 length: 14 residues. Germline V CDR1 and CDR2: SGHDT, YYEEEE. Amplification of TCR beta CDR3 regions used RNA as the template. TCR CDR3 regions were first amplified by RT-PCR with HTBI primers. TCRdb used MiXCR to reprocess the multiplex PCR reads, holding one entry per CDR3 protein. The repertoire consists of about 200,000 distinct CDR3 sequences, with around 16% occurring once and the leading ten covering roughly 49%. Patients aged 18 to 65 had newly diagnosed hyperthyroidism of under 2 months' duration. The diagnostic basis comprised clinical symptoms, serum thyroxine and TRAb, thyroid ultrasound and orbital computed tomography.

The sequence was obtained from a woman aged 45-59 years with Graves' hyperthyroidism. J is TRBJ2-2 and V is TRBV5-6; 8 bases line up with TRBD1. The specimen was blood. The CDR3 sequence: CASSVDRGTGELFF. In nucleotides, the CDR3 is TGTGCCAGCAGCGTCGACAGGGGAACCGGGGAGCTGTTTTTT.